The 24 T cell receptor beta chains listed next were all sequenced from one sample in a study of blood T cell repertoires in COVID-19. The repertoire was sequenced with immunoSEQ multiplex PCR; TCRdb's copy has only in-frame clones and lacks some. The table shows approximately 90,000 clones, with about 85% occurring only once. The sample taken for sequencing was peripheral blood. The receptors shown here come from a man in his sixties with acute or convalescent COVID-19.

This clone showed up just once. V gene TRBV7-8 combines with J gene TRBJ2-7; a weak D match, TRBD2 (5 bases). V dropped 0 bases and J dropped 4 bases, with 16 bases sitting between them. Germline lookup yields CDR1 SGHVS and CDR2 FQNEAQ. The CDR3 consists of 16 residues. This CDR3 is CASSLALGSSSYEQYF. The CDR3, as DNA: TGTGCCAGCAGCTTAGCGCTCGGGTCTAGCTCTTACGAGCAGTACTTC.

The chain uses TRBV18 and TRBJ2-3, with D unclear. Germline CDR1 KGHSH, CDR2 LQKENI. This CDR3 is 15 amino acids long. V dropped 4 bases and J dropped 0 bases, with 11 bases sitting between them. The DNA of the CDR3 is TGTGCCAGCTCACGTCCACAATCTAGCACAGATACGCAGTATTTT. Encoded protein: CASSRPQSSTDTQYF.

A single count supports this clone. DNA of the CDR3: TGTGCCAGCAGCCCGATGACAGGGATCAGGGGGGAGCAGTACTTC. Amino acids: CASSPMTGIRGEQYF. The chain has TRBV3-1 (or the pseudogene TRBV3-2) and TRBJ2-7; 7 positions match TRBD1. V shed 4 bases and J 7 bases; nucleotides not matched to a gene: 13. The CDR3 runs 15 residues. Per the germline V gene, CDR1 is LGHDT and CDR2 is YNNKEL (reference sequence).

The DNA for the CDR3 is TGCGCCAGCTCCAGGGGCGGGACAGGGGGCTCAGGCTATGGCTACACCTTC. Translating it yields CASSRGGTGGSGYGYTF. The V gene is TRBV5-1, the J gene TRBJ1-2; TRBD1 agrees at 12 bases. Germline trimming cut 7 bases from V and 4 bases from J; bases unmatched to any gene: 14. Germline CDR1 reads SGHRS; CDR2 reads YFSETQ. This CDR3 contains 17 residues. Full variable domain (rest looked up from reference TRBV5-1 and TRBJ1-2): KAGVTQTPRYLIKTRGQQVTLSCSPISGHRSVSWYQQTPGQGLQFLFEYFSETQRNKGNFPGRFSGRQFSNSRSEMNVSTLELGDSALYLCASSRGGTGGSGYGYTFGSGTRLTVV.

The CDR3 DNA reads TGTGCCAGCAGCGCCCGACAGGGATGGTATGGCTACACCTTC. This encodes CASSARQGWYGYTF. The chain joins TRBV7-2 to TRBJ1-2; TRBD1 agrees at 7 bases. CDR3 length equals 14 residues. Trimming cost V 5 bases and J 5 bases; bases outside gene matches: 8. Germline CDR1 is SGHTA and CDR2 is FQGNSA.

The chain is built from TRBV27 and TRBJ2-7; 16 nucleotides line up with TRBD2. In germline, CDR1 is MNHEY, CDR2 SMNVEV (reference sequence). Unmatched junction bases numbered 7, after V lost 6 bases and J lost 5 bases. CDR3 length: 16 amino acids. The CDR3 loop is CASRPGLAGGSNEQYF. CDR3 nucleotides: TGTGCCAGCAGGCCGGGACTAGCGGGAGGGAGTAACGAGCAGTACTTC.

The genes are TRBV5-1 and TRBJ1-2; the D is unclear. Germline V gives CDR1 SGHRS, CDR2 YFSETQ. The CDR3 is 14 amino acids. V was shortened by 1 base and J by 8 bases, with 15 bases between the two germline ends. CDR3 nucleotide sequence: TGCGCCAGCAGCTTGTTTGTTGGCAACCACGGCTACACCTTC. Protein: CASSLFVGNHGYTF.

The chain recombines TRBV5-4 with TRBJ1-2; 8 nucleotides line up with TRBD1. This CDR3 has 13 residues. CDR1 is SGHNT and CDR2 is YYREEE in the germline V gene (reference sequence). The V gene end was trimmed by 4 bases and the J gene end by 3 bases; junction bases not matched to a gene: 2. The CDR3 DNA is TGTGCCAGCAGCCAGGACAGGGACTATGGCTACACCTTC. Amino acid sequence: CASSQDRDYGYTF. The variable domain in full, with the rest retrieved from reference TRBV5-4 and TRBJ1-2, is ETGVTQSPTHLIKTRGQQVTLRCSSQSGHNTVSWYQQALGQGPQFIFQYYREEENGRGNFPPRFSGLQFPNYSSELNVNALELDDSALYLCASSQDRDYGYTFGSGTRLTVV.

CDR3: CASSVGGNRGREQYF. CDR3 sequence (DNA): TGTGCCAGCAGCGTAGGGGGTAACAGGGGGCGAGAGCAGTACTTC. This chain connects TRBV9 to TRBJ2-7; 9 nucleotides agree with TRBD1. The length of the CDR3 is 15 residues. The germline V gene has CDR1 SGDLS and CDR2 YYNGEE. V trimming: 0 bases; J trimming: 7 bases; junction bases outside the gene matches: 8.

This sequence joins TRBV10-3 and TRBJ1-6; 7 positions agree with TRBD1. This CDR3 region has 14 residues. The V gene's germline CDR1 is ENHRY and CDR2 SYGVKD. V gave up 3 bases and J gave up 10 bases; unmatched junction bases: 6. CDR3 coding DNA: TGTGCCATCAGTGAAAGAACAGGGGAATCACCCCTCCACTTT. Translating gives CAISERTGESPLHF.

The chain has TRBV6-1 and TRBJ2-1; D gene ambiguous. The CDR3 is 16 residues long. Germline V CDR1 and CDR2: MNHNS, SASEGT. V lost 1 base to trimming and J lost 5 bases, with 15 bases between them. The CDR3 loop is CASSEGKFRIDNEQFF. In DNA, the CDR3 is TGTGCCAGCAGTGAAGGGAAGTTCAGGATCGACAATGAGCAGTTCTTC.

This clone was counted only a few times. At one end, the junction sequence differs from germline, possibly due to a read error. The chain recombines TRBV7-7 with TRBJ2-7, with D unclear. This CDR3 is built from 14 residues. Germline lookup yields CDR1 SSHAT and CDR2 FNYEAQ (reference sequence). The CDR3 sequence is CASSIDTFSYEQYF. The CDR3 DNA is TGTGCTAGCAGCATCGACACCTTCTCCTACGAGCAGTACTTC.

The chain carries TRBV10-3 and TRBJ2-7; perhaps TRBD1 as D (6 bases). CDR1 ENHRY and CDR2 SYGVKD come from the germline V gene. This CDR3 has 14 amino acids. V lost 4 bases, J lost 0 bases, and 10 bases lay in between. The CDR3 coding sequence is TGTGCCATCAGTGGCCGGGACAACTCCTACGAGCAGTACTTC. Translating it yields CAISGRDNSYEQYF.

The chain couples TRBV7-2 to TRBJ2-1, with D maybe TRBD1 (6 bases). Germline V gives CDR1 SGHTA, CDR2 FQGNSA. This CDR3 has 13 residues. Trimming took 5 bases from V and 1 from J, leaving 6 bases between them. CDR3 bases: TGTGCCAGCAGCCAGGGGTCCTACAATGAGCAGTTCTTC. Translated: CASSQGSYNEQFF.

This chain joins TRBV5-1 and TRBJ2-2; 8 bases line up with TRBD2. The CDR3 has 16 amino acids. The germline V gene has CDR1 SGHRS and CDR2 YFSETQ. Unmatched junction bases numbered 12, after V lost 4 bases and J lost 7 bases. The CDR3 here is CASSPSGRSRGGELFF. DNA for the CDR3: TGCGCCAGCAGCCCGAGCGGGAGATCACGAGGCGGGGAGCTGTTTTTT.

The chain couples TRBV7-3 to TRBJ2-2; D is unclear. Germline CDR1 is SGHTA and CDR2 is FQGTGA. V gave up 5 bases and J gave up 7 bases, with 11 bases separating them. The CDR3 is 13 amino acids. CDR3 DNA sequence: TGTGCCAGCAGCCCGGCACGGAGCGGGGAGCTGTTTTTT. Its protein is CASSPARSGELFF.

The CDR3 DNA reads TGTGCCAGCTCTGGACAGACGATACAAGAGACCCAGTACTTC. Amino acids: CASSGQTIQETQYF. V gene TRBV5-5 combines with J gene TRBJ2-5; a possible D gene is TRBD1 (6 bases). This CDR3 is built from 14 residues. V was trimmed by 7 bases and J by 2 bases, leaving 15 bases between them. The germline gives CDR1 SGHKS, CDR2 YYEKEE (reference sequence).

This clone was seen a handful of times. This CDR3 reads CASSDLSGGAYNEQFF. CDR3 DNA sequence: TGTGCCAGCAGCGACTTAAGCGGAGGGGCCTACAATGAGCAGTTCTTC. The chain recombines TRBV5-4 with TRBJ2-1, with TRBD2 as a possible D gene (6 bases). Trimming left V 4 bases short and J 2 bases short, with 16 bases between. Germline CDR1 reads SGHNT; CDR2 reads YYREEE (reference sequence). The CDR3 is 16 amino acids.

This clone has just one count. The rearrangement joins TRBV24-1 to TRBJ1-5; D remains ambiguous. The CDR3 loop spans 17 amino acids. Trimming removed 1 base at V and 0 bases at J, with 12 bases between. Germline CDR1 reads KGHDR; CDR2 reads SFDVKD. This chain's CDR3 is CATSDFRVTYSNQPQHF. The CDR3 DNA reads TGTGCCACCAGTGATTTCCGGGTTACCTATAGCAATCAGCCCCAGCATTTT.

The chain is built from TRBV29-1 and TRBJ2-7; D perhaps matches TRBD2 (5 bases). Germline CDR1 and CDR2: SQVTM and ANQGSEA. The CDR3 extends over 14 amino acids. Deletions cut 0 bases from V and 7 bases from J, with 16 bases between. The CDR3 bases are TGCAGCGTTGAAGATGGCCGGGGTTTACAGGAGCAGTACTTC. It specifies CSVEDGRGLQEQYF.

The J gene is TRBJ1-2, the V gene TRBV5-5; TRBD1 matches at 10 bases. Germline CDR1 SGHKS, CDR2 YYEKEE (reference sequence). This CDR3 has 14 amino acids. J gave up 6 bases and V 4 bases, and 6 bases lay outside the gene matches. The CDR3, as DNA: TGTGCCAGCAGCCCTGGGACAGGGGCCCATGGCTACACCTTC. Protein sequence: CASSPGTGAHGYTF. Based on the CDR3 plus reference TRBV5-5 and TRBJ1-2, the full variable domain is DAGVTQSPTHLIKTRGQQVTLRCSPISGHKSVSWYQQVLGQGPQFIFQYYEKEERGRGNFPDRFSARQFPNYSSELNVNALLLGDSALYLCASSPGTGAHGYTFGSGTRLTVV.

The chain carries TRBV12-3 or TRBV12-4 and TRBJ1-1; TRBD1 agrees at 8 bases. Germline trimming cut 1 base from V and 6 bases from J; bases unmatched to any gene: 1. CDR3 length: 13 amino acids. The CDR3 coding sequence is TGTGCCAGCAGTTTAGGCAGGGGGCCTGAAGCTTTCTTT. This codes for CASSLGRGPEAFF.

The chain couples TRBV2 to TRBJ2-2, with 11 bases aligning to TRBD2. Looked up from germline, CDR1 is SNHLY and CDR2 is FYNNEI. This CDR3 spans 20 amino acids. The junction had 16 bases not matched to a gene; V was cut back by 2 bases and J by 5 bases. The CDR3 DNA sequence: TGTGCCAGCAGTGAACTCCTAGCGGGAGGCCCCTCGGGAGGGACCGGGGAGCTGTTTTTT. Its protein product is CASSELLAGGPSGGTGELFF.

This clone is a singleton in its sample. The chain joins TRBV11-2 to TRBJ2-3; D remains unclear. Trimming pared 3 bases from V and 6 bases from J, leaving 7 bases between. The CDR3 runs 12 residues. Germline V gene lookup returns CDR1 SGHAT and CDR2 FQNNGV. The CDR3 sequence is CASSFRRDTQYF. The DNA for the CDR3 is TGTGCCAGCAGCTTTCGGCGGGATACGCAGTATTTT.